Included here is one TCR beta chain sequence, with context. As yet, its antigen is unknown. MiXCR was run by TCRdb on the reads, yielding one entry per CDR3 protein. The sample contains about 530,000 distinct CDR3 sequences, about a quarter of which appear only once. This entry belongs to a study of T cell repertoires in cytomegalovirus infection. Across the study: From public TCR beta signatures came an indication of both CMV infection and matching HLA type.

The length of the CDR3 is 16 residues. Trimming removed 3 bases from V and 0 bases from J, with 14 bases in between. Per the germline V gene, CDR1 is MDHEN and CDR2 is SYDVKM. Study-wide results and limits: Accumulated public TCR beta family frequency recognized individuals carrying CMV together with the relevant HLA. The ex vivo response was dominated by HLA-C-restricted CMV-specific TCR beta clonotypes.

The receptor was isolated from a human donor in good health (CMV status not recorded). Some clones in this sample may be carry-over from other donors' samples. The sequenced sample was PBMCs. This chain links TRBV28 with TRBJ1-1; possibly TRBD1 for D (6 bases). Written as DNA, the CDR3 is TGTGCCAGCAGTTTGGGGGGGGCCCCCATGAACACTGAAGCTTTCTTT. Encoded protein: CASSLGGAPMNTEAFF.